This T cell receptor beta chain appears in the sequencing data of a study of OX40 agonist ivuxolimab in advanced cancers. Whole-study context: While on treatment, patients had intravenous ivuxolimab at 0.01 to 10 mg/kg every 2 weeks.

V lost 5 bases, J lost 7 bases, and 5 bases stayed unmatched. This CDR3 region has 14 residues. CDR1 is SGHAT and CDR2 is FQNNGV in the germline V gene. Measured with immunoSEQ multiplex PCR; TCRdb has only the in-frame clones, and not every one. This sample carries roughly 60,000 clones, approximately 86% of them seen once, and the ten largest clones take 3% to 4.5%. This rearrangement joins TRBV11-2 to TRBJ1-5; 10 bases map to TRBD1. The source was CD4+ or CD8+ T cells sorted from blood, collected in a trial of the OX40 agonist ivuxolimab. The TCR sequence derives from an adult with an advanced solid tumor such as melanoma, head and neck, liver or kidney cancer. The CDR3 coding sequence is TGTGCCAGCAGCGAGACAGGGGGCTGGCAGCCCCAGCATTTT. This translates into CASSETGGWQPQHF. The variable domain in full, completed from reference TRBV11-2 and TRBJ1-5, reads EAGVAQSPRYKIIEKRQSVAFWCNPISGHATLYWYQQILGQGPKLLIQFQNNGVVDDSQLPKDRFSAERLKGVDSTLKIQPAKLEDSAVYLCASSETGGWQPQHFGDGTRLSIL.